The clone carrying this T cell receptor beta chain was seen repeatedly, ten times or more. What it recognizes is unknown. The record originates from a study of neurological immune-mediated disorders. 5'RACE employing 10-nucleotide random UMIs yielded the cDNA. TCRdb redid the calling of the 5' RACE reads with MiXCR, one entry per CDR3 protein. Here the sample spans 15,000 to 20,000 distinct CDR3 sequences, around 11% being singletons. V lost 1 base to trimming and J lost 3 bases, with 7 bases between them. CDR1 and CDR2 (germline): MNHEY, SMNVEV (reference sequence). The CDR3 consists of 13 residues. Study-wide findings and caveats: None of the CDR3 amino acid sequences of expanded clones were shared across subjects, and this suggested private repertoires in all groups.

The material sequenced was CD8+ T cells from blood. The chain joins TRBV27 to TRBJ2-7; D is unclear. The receptor's source is a woman in her 50s in good health. The CDR3 region has the DNA TGTGCCAGCAGTTTATTTACCGGCTACGAGCAGTACTTC. This encodes CASSLFTGYEQYF.